The 9 T cell receptor beta chains reported below all come from one sample, sequenced in a study of vaccination and CD4 T cells after COVID-19. TCRdb re-called the PCR reads with MiXCR, one entry per CDR3 protein. The table has roughly 25,000 distinct CDR3 sequences, 45% to 65% seen once. Sequencing used CD4+ T cells from blood, obtained before SARS-CoV-2 vaccination. Receptors originate from a human donor who had recovered from COVID-19.

This chain uses TRBV28 with TRBJ2-5, with a weak D call TRBD2 (6 bases). The germline V gene encodes CDR1 MDHEN and CDR2 SYDVKM. The ends were cut back, 6 bases at V and 2 bases at J, with 10 bases in the middle. This CDR3 region has 13 residues. CDR3 loop: CASSLSGQETQYF. The DNA for the CDR3 is TGTGCCAGCAGCCTTAGCGGACAAGAGACCCAGTACTTC.

The V and J genes are TRBV24-1 and TRBJ1-5; tentative D call: TRBD1 (5 bases). The CDR3 extends over 15 amino acids. CDR1 and CDR2 (germline): KGHDR, SFDVKD. V dropped 5 bases and J dropped 3 bases, with 13 bases sitting between them. DNA for the CDR3: TGTGCCACCAGTGCCCCGGGGCAGACCAATCAGCCCCAGCATTTT. Encoded protein: CATSAPGQTNQPQHF.

This chain uses TRBV12-3 or TRBV12-4 with TRBJ2-7; D is ambiguous. This CDR3 region has 11 residues. The V and J ends lost 5 bases and 4 bases respectively, with 6 bases between them. This CDR3 is CASSKMYEQYF. Here the CDR3 DNA reads TGTGCCAGCAGTAAGATGTACGAGCAGTACTTC.

This clonotype was counted a single time. The chain combines TRBV4-1 with TRBJ1-5; D not certain. The CDR3 runs 14 residues. The ends were cut back, 3 bases at V and 0 bases at J, with 6 bases in the middle. The germline V gene encodes CDR1 MGHRA and CDR2 YSYEKL. The CDR3 DNA follows: TGCGCCAGCAGCCAGCAGAATAGCAATCAGCCCCAGCATTTT. This gives the protein CASSQQNSNQPQHF.

The gene calls are TRBV10-3 and TRBJ2-5; D is possibly TRBD2 (6 bases). The CDR3 has 16 residues. The V end was cut by 3 bases, the J end by 4 bases, with 18 bases between. CDR1 is ENHRY, CDR2 SYGVKD, per germline. The CDR3 is CAISESVIGGTETQYF. CDR3 bases: TGTGCCATCAGTGAAAGCGTTATTGGAGGGACAGAGACCCAGTACTTC.

The chain links TRBV2 to TRBJ2-7, with 10 nucleotides matching TRBD1. The CDR3 is 13 amino acids. V shed 8 bases and J 2 bases; nucleotides not matched to a gene: 3. Per germline, CDR1 SNHLY and CDR2 FYNNEI. CDR3 region: CASLGTGAYEQYF. Written as DNA, the CDR3 is TGTGCCAGCCTCGGGACAGGGGCCTACGAGCAGTACTTC.

In this sample, this clonotype turned up once. V usage is TRBV7-2 and J usage is TRBJ2-7, with 13 bases that match TRBD2. Per the germline V gene, CDR1 is SGHTA and CDR2 is FQGNSA. V shed 0 bases and J 4 bases; nucleotides not matched to a gene: 3. The CDR3 runs 16 residues. CDR3 bases: TGTGCCAGCAGCTTAGCCGGGACTAGCGGGATGTACGAGCAGTACTTC. Translated, it gives CASSLAGTSGMYEQYF.

This clonotype was observed a few times. J is TRBJ1-2 and V is TRBV6-1; TRBD1 matches at 7 bases. This CDR3 spans 14 amino acids. The J segment lost 6 bases and the V segment lost 6 bases, leaving 10 bases of the junction unmatched. The germline gives CDR1 MNHNS, CDR2 SASEGT. CDR3 loop: CASSTRQGVDGYTF. The CDR3 nucleotides read TGTGCCAGCAGCACTCGACAGGGTGTAGATGGCTACACCTTC.

A few counts support this clonotype. This chain connects TRBV6-1 to TRBJ1-2, with TRBD1 as a possible D gene (5 bases). The germline V gene has CDR1 MNHNS and CDR2 SASEGT. The V gene lost 6 bases and the J gene lost 3 bases, with 11 bases spanning the gap. This CDR3 is built from 13 residues. The CDR3 nucleotides are TGTGCCAGCAGAAAGACAGTTCACTATGGCTACACCTTC. It yields the protein CASRKTVHYGYTF.